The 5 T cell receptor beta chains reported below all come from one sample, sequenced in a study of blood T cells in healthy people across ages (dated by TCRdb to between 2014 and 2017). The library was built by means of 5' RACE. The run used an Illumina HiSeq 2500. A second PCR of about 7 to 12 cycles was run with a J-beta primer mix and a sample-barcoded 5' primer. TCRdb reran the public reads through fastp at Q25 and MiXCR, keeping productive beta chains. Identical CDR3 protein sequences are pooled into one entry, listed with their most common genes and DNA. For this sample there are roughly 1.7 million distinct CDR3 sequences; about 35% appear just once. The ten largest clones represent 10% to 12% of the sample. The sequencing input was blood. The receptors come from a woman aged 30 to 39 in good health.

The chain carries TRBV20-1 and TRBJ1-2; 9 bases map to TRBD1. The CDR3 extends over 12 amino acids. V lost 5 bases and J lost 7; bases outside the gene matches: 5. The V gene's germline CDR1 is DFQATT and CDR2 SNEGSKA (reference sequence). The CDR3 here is CSASQGAGGYTF. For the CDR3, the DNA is TGCAGTGCTTCACAGGGGGCGGGTGGCTACACCTTC.

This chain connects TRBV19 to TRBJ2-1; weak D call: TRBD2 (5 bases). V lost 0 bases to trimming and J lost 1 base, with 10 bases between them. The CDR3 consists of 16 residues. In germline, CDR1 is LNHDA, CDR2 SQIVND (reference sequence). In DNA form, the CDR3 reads TGTGCCAGTAGTATAGATTCTGGCGGGTCCTACAATGAGCAGTTCTTC. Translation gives CASSIDSGGSYNEQFF. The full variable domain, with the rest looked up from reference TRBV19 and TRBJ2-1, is DGGITQSPKYLFRKEGQNVTLSCEQNLNHDAMYWYRQDPGQGLRLIYYSQIVNDFQKGDIAEGYSVSREKKESFPLTVTSAQKNPTAFYLCASSIDSGGSYNEQFFGPGTRLTVL.

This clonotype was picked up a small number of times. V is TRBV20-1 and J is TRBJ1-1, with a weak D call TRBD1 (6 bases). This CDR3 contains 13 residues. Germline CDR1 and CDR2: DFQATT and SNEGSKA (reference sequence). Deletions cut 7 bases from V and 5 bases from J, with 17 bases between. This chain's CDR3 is CSVQKGERTEAFF. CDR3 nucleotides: TGCAGTGTCCAGAAGGGGGAAAGAACTGAAGCTTTCTTT.

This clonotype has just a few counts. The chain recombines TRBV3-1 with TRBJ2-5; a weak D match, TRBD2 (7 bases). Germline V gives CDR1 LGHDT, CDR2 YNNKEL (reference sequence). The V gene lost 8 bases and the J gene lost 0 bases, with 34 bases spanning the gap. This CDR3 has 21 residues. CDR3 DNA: TGTGCCAGCTCACCTCCGACCGGGACCGCGTGGCCGGGGGGCCACCAAGAGACCCAGTACTTC. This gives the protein CASSPPTGTAWPGGHQETQYF.

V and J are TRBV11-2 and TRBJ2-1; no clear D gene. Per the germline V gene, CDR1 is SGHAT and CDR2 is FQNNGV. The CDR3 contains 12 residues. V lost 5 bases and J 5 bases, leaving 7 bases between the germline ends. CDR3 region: CASSEIHNEQFF. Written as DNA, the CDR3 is TGTGCCAGCAGCGAAATTCACAATGAGCAGTTCTTC.